This TCR beta chain was sequenced for a study of beta chain features in type 1 diabetes. Notes on this clone: Its matching antigen is unknown.

Broader study findings: The study found fewer insertions and more deletions at VDJ junctions in type 1 diabetes patients. The question left open here concerned HLA type influencing TCRB rearrangement.

Every bit of the isolated RNA underwent reverse transcription, so sequencing read expressed TCRB transcripts. The protocol was immunoSEQ multiplex PCR, while the TCRdb copy is restricted to in-frame clones and leaves out a portion. The sample shows some 99,000 clones, almost 40% of them seen only once. CDR3 length: 14 amino acids. Trimming removed 4 bases from V and 4 bases from J, with 14 bases in between. Germline V gene lookup returns CDR1 SQVTM and CDR2 ANQGSEA. This chain connects TRBV29-1 to TRBJ1-5, with a weak D call TRBD1 (5 bases). The sample was stem cell memory CD4+ T cells from blood. The clonotype was recovered from a woman aged 18-35 years in good health. The CDR3 bases are TGCAGCGTTGCGGCAGGGCCCGGAAATCAGCCCCAGCATTTT. Translating it yields CSVAAGPGNQPQHF. The variable domain in full, completed from reference TRBV29-1 and TRBJ1-5, reads SAVISQKPSRDICQRGTSLTIQCQVDSQVTMMFWYRQQPGQSLTLIATANQGSEATYESGFVIDKFPISRPNLTFSTLTVSNMSPEDSSIYLCSVAAGPGNQPQHFGDGTRLSIL.